Presented here are 20 T cell receptor beta chains from one specimen sequenced in a study of early T cells in non-severe SARS-CoV-2 infection. TCRdb recomputed calls from the 5' RACE reads with MiXCR, one row per CDR3 protein. This table holds about 110,000 distinct CDR3 sequences, about 12% found once. Sequenced: whole blood. These receptors were taken from an adult who was a healthcare worker with PCR-confirmed SARS-CoV-2 infection or an uninfected control (not recorded which).

The genes are TRBV11-2 and TRBJ1-6; D remains unclear. This CDR3 comprises 14 residues. V was clipped by 0 bases and J by 7 bases, with 7 bases between them. The germline gives CDR1 SGHAT, CDR2 FQNNGV. CDR3 in amino acids: CASSLEPENSPLHF. The CDR3, as DNA: TGTGCCAGCAGCTTAGAACCCGAAAATTCACCCCTCCACTTT.

In its sample, this clonotype was seen many times. This chain links TRBV5-1 with TRBJ2-1; D is ambiguous. The CDR3 spans 15 residues. V lost 7 bases to trimming and J lost 0 bases, with 14 bases between them. Germline CDR1 is SGHRS and CDR2 is YFSETQ. The CDR3 reads CASGRGEASYNEQFF. CDR3 coding DNA: TGCGCCAGCGGGCGCGGCGAAGCCTCCTACAATGAGCAGTTCTTC.

This clonotype was seen more than once but under ten times. The rearrangement links TRBV5-6 to TRBJ1-3; the D gene is possibly TRBD1 (5 bases). Germline V CDR1 and CDR2: SGHDT, YYEEEE. There are 16 residues in the CDR3. V was cut by 0 bases and J by 4 bases, with 14 bases left in between. The CDR3 loop is CASSLGPGTFGNTIYF. The CDR3 region has the DNA TGTGCCAGCAGCTTGGGGCCAGGGACCTTCGGAAACACCATATATTTT.

This clonotype was recorded many times. The J gene is TRBJ1-3, the V gene TRBV7-9, with D uncertain. CDR3 size: 14 residues. Germline CDR1 and CDR2: SEHNR and FQNEAQ (reference sequence). V dropped 1 base and J dropped 7 bases, with 11 bases sitting between them. The CDR3 sequence: CASSLVGPRNTIYF. The CDR3 DNA sequence: TGTGCCAGCAGCTTAGTGGGCCCCAGGAACACCATATATTTT.

This clonotype was observed at least ten times. The chain employs TRBV6-1 and TRBJ1-5; 9 nucleotides line up with TRBD1. Trimming took 4 bases from V and 5 from J; bases not matched to a gene: 9. This CDR3 contains 16 residues. Germline CDR1 reads MNHNS; CDR2 reads SASEGT. The CDR3: CASSGTGGAGHQPQHF. The CDR3 DNA follows: TGTGCCAGCAGTGGAACAGGGGGCGCGGGGCATCAGCCCCAGCATTTT.

This clonotype has at least ten counts. The chain couples TRBV5-1 to TRBJ2-1; D is undetermined. The CDR3 has 14 amino acids. In germline, CDR1 is SGHRS, CDR2 YFSETQ. V lost 0 bases, J lost 7 bases, and 11 bases lay in between. CDR3 in amino acids: CASSLVAMWNEQFF. The CDR3 nucleotides are TGCGCCAGCAGCTTGGTGGCCATGTGGAATGAGCAGTTCTTC. Full variable domain (remainder filled in from reference TRBV5-1 and TRBJ2-1): KAGVTQTPRYLIKTRGQQVTLSCSPISGHRSVSWYQQTPGQGLQFLFEYFSETQRNKGNFPGRFSGRQFSNSRSEMNVSTLELGDSALYLCASSLVAMWNEQFFGPGTRLTVL.

This clonotype was detected only a few times. This sequence joins TRBV5-1 and TRBJ2-1; D unresolved. Trimming took off 0 bases at V and 0 bases at J, with 7 bases between the two ends. CDR3 size: 15 residues. Germline CDR1 and CDR2: SGHRS and YFSETQ. CDR3 DNA sequence: TGCGCCAGCAGCTTGGCCGCAGTCTCCTACAATGAGCAGTTCTTC. As protein: CASSLAAVSYNEQFF.

Many counts were recorded for this clonotype. This sequence joins TRBV2 and TRBJ2-3; no firm D call. CDR1 and CDR2 from the germline V gene are SNHLY and FYNNEI. V was shortened by 6 bases and J by 3 bases, with 10 bases between the two germline ends. This CDR3 comprises 13 residues. The DNA for the CDR3 is TGTGCCAGCAGCGCCGTTGGGACAGATACGCAGTATTTT. Translated: CASSAVGTDTQYF.

In this sample, this clonotype turned up many times. This chain links TRBV6-5 with TRBJ2-1, with 11 bases aligning to TRBD2. V gave up 2 bases and J gave up 3 bases; unmatched junction bases: 15. The V gene's germline CDR1 is MNHEY and CDR2 SVGAGI. The CDR3 runs 20 residues. The CDR3 region is CASSYRPGTSGTESYNEQFF. The CDR3, as DNA: TGTGCCAGCAGTTACAGACCTGGGACTAGCGGAACAGAAAGCTACAATGAGCAGTTCTTC.

This clonotype occurred a few times. V is TRBV6-5 and J is TRBJ2-7, with 9 bases lining up with TRBD1. CDR3 length: 15 amino acids. After removal of 5 bases from V and 4 bases from J, the junction contained 9 bases not matched to a gene. Germline values: CDR1 MNHEY, CDR2 SVGAGI. The CDR3 nucleotides read TGTGCCAGCAGTCGTGCCGGGACAGGGCATTACGAGCAGTACTTC. It translates to CASSRAGTGHYEQYF.

This clonotype was counted many times. The chain recombines TRBV12-3 or TRBV12-4 with TRBJ2-5; TRBD1 aligns across 9 bases. With V trimmed by 1 base and J by 5 bases, 5 bases remained unmatched. The CDR3 runs 15 residues. The CDR3 loop reads CASSLGDRVPETQYF. The DNA for the CDR3 is TGTGCCAGCAGTTTAGGGGACAGGGTGCCGGAGACCCAGTACTTC.

This clonotype was observed many times. The chain carries TRBV12-3 or TRBV12-4 and TRBJ1-6; tentative D call: TRBD1 (5 bases). The CDR3 runs 15 residues. With 6 bases removed from V and 1 base from J, the gap between germline ends came to 10 bases. The CDR3, as DNA: TGTGCCAGCAGCCTCGGGGGTTCCTATAATTCACCCCTCCACTTT. As protein: CASSLGGSYNSPLHF.

The gene calls are TRBV7-2 and TRBJ2-1; 12 bases map to TRBD2. With V trimmed by 4 bases and J by 5 bases, 3 bases remained unmatched. CDR1 is SGHTA and CDR2 is FQGNSA in the germline V gene. The CDR3 totals 15 residues. The CDR3 region has the DNA TGTGCCAGCAGCTCTGGACTAGCGGGGCACAATGAGCAGTTCTTC. Protein product: CASSSGLAGHNEQFF.

This clonotype was detected many times. The chain is built from TRBV5-1 and TRBJ2-1; 7 bases line up with TRBD1. Germline-derived CDR1 and CDR2 are SGHRS and YFSETQ. The CDR3 is 15 residues long. The trim removed 3 bases at V and 0 bases at J, leaving 3 bases unmatched. The CDR3 bases are TGCGCCAGCAGCTGGGACAGTAGCTCCTACAATGAGCAGTTCTTC. Its translation is CASSWDSSSYNEQFF.

The CDR3 sequence: CASSQDASTDTQYF. CDR3 DNA: TGTGCCAGCAGCCAAGACGCTAGCACAGATACGCAGTATTTT. V and J are TRBV3-1 and TRBJ2-3, with D hard to call. The CDR3 sequence is 14 residues long. V was cut by 0 bases and J by 0 bases, with 4 bases left in between. CDR1 and CDR2 from the germline V gene are LGHDT and YNNKEL (reference sequence).

The chain has TRBV29-1 and TRBJ1-2, with TRBD1 matching over 12 bases. V was pared by 4 bases and J by 3 bases, with 3 bases of the junction left unmatched. The germline V gene encodes CDR1 SQVTM and CDR2 ANQGSEA. The length of the CDR3 is 14 residues. The CDR3 DNA is TGCAGCGTTGGGGGACAGGGGGCGGACTATGGCTACACCTTC. Translated, it gives CSVGGQGADYGYTF.

The CDR3 region has the DNA TGTGCCAGCAGATCTGGACTAGCGCGTACCTACAATGAGCAGTTCTTC. As protein: CASRSGLARTYNEQFF. The rearrangement joins TRBV11-3 to TRBJ2-1; 9 nucleotides match TRBD2. Trimming removed 6 bases from V and 2 bases from J; junction bases left unmatched: 8. CDR3 length: 16 residues. Germline CDR1 is SGHNT and CDR2 is YENEEA.

Many counts were recorded for this clonotype. This chain joins TRBV6-5 and TRBJ1-5; no reliable D call. The CDR3 contains 15 residues. CDR1 MNHEY and CDR2 SVGAGI come from the germline V gene. V lost 6 bases and J lost 1, with 13 bases in between. This chain's CDR3 is CASRSQTESNQPQHF. In DNA form, the CDR3 reads TGTGCCAGCAGATCCCAGACGGAGAGCAATCAGCCCCAGCATTTT.

This clonotype turned up a few times. The chain combines TRBV19 with TRBJ2-1, with TRBD2 identical over 8 bases. CDR3 size: 13 residues. J gave up 9 bases and V 8 bases, and 9 bases lay outside the gene matches. Germline V gene data show CDR1 as LNHDA and CDR2 as SQIVND (reference sequence). CDR3 nucleotides: TGTGCCAGTGCTACCTTTAGCGGGACTGAGCAGTTCTTC. It encodes CASATFSGTEQFF.

This chain uses TRBV11-2 with TRBJ2-7; TRBD2 matches 7 bases. The CDR3 is made up of 14 amino acids. In germline, CDR1 is SGHAT, CDR2 FQNNGV. V was pared by 5 bases and J by 0 bases, with 4 bases of the junction left unmatched. CDR3 in DNA: TGTGCCAGCAGCCCCGGGAGGAGCTCCTACGAGCAGTACTTC. It encodes CASSPGRSSYEQYF.